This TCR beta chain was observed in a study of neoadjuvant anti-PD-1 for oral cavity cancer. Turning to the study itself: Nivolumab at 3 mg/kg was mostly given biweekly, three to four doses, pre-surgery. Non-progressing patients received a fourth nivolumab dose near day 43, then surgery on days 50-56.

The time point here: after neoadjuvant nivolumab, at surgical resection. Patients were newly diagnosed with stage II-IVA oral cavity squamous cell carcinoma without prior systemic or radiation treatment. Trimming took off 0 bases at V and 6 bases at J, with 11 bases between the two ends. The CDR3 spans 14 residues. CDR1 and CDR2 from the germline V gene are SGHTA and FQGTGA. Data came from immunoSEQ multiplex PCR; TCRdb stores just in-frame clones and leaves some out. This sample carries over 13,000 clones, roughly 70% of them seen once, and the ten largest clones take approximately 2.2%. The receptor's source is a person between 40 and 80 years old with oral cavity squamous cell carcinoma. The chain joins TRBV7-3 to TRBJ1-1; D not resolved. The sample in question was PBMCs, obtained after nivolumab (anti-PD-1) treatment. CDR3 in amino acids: CASSLTSRSAEAFF. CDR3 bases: TGTGCCAGCAGCTTAACATCCAGGTCCGCTGAAGCTTTCTTT.